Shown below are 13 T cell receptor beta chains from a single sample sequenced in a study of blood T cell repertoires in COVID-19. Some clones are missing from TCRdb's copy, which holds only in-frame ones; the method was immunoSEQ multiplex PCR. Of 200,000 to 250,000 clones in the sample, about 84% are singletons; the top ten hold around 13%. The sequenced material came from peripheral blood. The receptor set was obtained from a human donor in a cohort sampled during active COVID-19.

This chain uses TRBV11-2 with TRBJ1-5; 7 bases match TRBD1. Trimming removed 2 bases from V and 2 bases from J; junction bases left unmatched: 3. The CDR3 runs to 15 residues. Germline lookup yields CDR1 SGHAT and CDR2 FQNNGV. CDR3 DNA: TGTGCCAGCAGCTTAAATACAGGGGGCAATCAGCCCCAGCATTTT. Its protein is CASSLNTGGNQPQHF.

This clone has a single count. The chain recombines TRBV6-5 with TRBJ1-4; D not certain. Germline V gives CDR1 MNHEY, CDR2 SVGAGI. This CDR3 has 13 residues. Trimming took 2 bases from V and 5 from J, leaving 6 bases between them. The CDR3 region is CASSYGPNEKLFF. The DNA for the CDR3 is TGTGCCAGCAGTTACGGGCCAAATGAAAAACTGTTTTTT.

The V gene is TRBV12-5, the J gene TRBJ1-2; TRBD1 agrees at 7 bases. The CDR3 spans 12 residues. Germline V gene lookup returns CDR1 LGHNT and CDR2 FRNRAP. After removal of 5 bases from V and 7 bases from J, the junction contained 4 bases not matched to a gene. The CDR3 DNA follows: TGTGCTAGTGGTACCTCAGGGGGTGGCTACACCTTC. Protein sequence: CASGTSGGGYTF.

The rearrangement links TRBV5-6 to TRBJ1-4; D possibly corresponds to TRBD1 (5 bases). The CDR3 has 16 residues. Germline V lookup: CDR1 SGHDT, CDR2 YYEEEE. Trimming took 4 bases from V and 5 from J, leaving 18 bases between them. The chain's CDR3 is CASSIDAGQSNEKLFF. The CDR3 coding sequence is TGTGCCAGCAGCATCGACGCCGGACAATCGAATGAAAAACTGTTTTTT. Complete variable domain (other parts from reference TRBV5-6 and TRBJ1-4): DAGVTQSPTHLIKTRGQQVTLRCSPKSGHDTVSWYQQALGQGPQFIFQYYEEEERQRGNFPDRFSGHQFPNYSSELNVNALLLGDSALYLCASSIDAGQSNEKLFFGSGTQLSVL.

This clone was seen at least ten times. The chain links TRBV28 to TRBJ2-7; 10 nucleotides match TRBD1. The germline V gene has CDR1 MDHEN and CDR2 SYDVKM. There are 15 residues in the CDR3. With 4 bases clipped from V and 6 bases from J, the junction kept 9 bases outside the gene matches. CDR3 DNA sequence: TGTGCCAGCAGTTCACTCCGGGACAGGGGAGGCGAGCAGTACTTC. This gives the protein CASSSLRDRGGEQYF.

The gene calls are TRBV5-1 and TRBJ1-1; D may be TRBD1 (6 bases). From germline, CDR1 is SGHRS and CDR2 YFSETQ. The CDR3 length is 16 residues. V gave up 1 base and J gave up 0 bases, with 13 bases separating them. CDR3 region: CASSLSGGRMNTEAFF. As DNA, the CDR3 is TGCGCCAGCAGCTTGTCCGGGGGGCGAATGAACACTGAAGCTTTCTTT.

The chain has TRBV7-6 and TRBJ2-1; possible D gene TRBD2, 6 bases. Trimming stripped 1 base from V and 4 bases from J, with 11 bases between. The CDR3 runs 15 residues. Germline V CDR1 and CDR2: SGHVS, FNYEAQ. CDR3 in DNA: TGTGCCAGCAGCTTAGGCGGGACTCCTTACAATGAGCAGTTCTTC. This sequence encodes CASSLGGTPYNEQFF.

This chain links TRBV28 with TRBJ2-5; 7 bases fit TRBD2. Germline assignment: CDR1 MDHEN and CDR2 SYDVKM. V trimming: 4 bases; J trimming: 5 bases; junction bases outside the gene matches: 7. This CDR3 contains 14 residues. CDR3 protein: CASSSGGRGETQYF. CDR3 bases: TGTGCCAGCAGTTCTGGGGGGAGGGGCGAGACCCAGTACTTC.

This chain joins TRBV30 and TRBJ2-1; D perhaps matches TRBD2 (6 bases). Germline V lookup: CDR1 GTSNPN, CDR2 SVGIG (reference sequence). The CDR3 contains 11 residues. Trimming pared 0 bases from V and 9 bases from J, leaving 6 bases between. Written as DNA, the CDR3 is TGTGCCTGGAGTGTGGGAGGTGAGCAGTTCTTC. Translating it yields CAWSVGGEQFF.

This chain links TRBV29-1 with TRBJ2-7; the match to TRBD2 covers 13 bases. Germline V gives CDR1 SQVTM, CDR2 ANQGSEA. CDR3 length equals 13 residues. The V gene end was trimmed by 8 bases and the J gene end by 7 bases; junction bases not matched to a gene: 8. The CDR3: CSTGTSGMREQYF. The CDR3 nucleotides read TGCAGCACTGGGACTAGCGGGATGAGAGAGCAGTACTTC.

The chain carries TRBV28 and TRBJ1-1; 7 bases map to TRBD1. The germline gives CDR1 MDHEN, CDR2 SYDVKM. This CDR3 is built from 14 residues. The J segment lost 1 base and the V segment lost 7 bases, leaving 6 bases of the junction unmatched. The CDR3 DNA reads TGTGCCAGCAAACCCGGGACAGAGAACACTGAAGCTTTCTTT. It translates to CASKPGTENTEAFF.

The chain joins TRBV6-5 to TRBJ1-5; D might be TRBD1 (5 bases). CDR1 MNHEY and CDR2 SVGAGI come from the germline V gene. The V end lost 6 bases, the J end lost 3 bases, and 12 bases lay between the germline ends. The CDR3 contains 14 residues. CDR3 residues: CASRAGGFNQPQHF. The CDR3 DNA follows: TGTGCCAGCAGGGCGGGGGGATTCAATCAGCCCCAGCATTTT.

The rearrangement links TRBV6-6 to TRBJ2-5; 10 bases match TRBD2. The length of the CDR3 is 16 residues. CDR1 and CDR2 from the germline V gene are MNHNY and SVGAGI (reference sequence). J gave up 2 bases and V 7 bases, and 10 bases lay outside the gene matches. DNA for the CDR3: TGTGCCAGCACCACCGGTGGAGCGGGGGGGCAAGAGACCCAGTACTTC. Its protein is CASTTGGAGGQETQYF.